This T cell receptor beta chain was obtained from a study of cytomegalovirus exposure and HLA in healthy donors. Study observations and caveats: Being productive about 90% or about 30% of the time was typical of most TCR beta V segments in an earlier analysis.

As to this clone: Antigen specificity is unknown.

J lost 7 bases, V lost 4 bases, and 13 bases had no gene match. Per germline, CDR1 SGHDT and CDR2 YYEEEE. CDR3 length: 15 residues. With 60 Vbeta and 13 Jbeta primers, the PCR was carried out. Clones were sequenced by immunoSEQ multiplex PCR, and TCRdb holds only the in-frame ones, with some missing. The sample records some 110,000 clones, around 78% being singletons. The rearrangement links TRBV5-6 to TRBJ2-7; 8 bases agree with TRBD1. Sequencing was done on a sample of PBMCs. The sequence came from a man aged 35 to 55 in good health and CMV-seronegative. CDR3 bases: TGTGCCAGCAGCACCAGGGGGCTATTGATAGTGGAGCAGTACTTC. Amino acid sequence: CASSTRGLLIVEQYF.